Below, 14 T cell receptor beta chains from the same sample are listed, as sequenced in a study of cytomegalovirus exposure and HLA in healthy donors. PCR employed 60 Vbeta and 13 Jbeta primers. The protocol was immunoSEQ multiplex PCR, while the TCRdb copy is restricted to in-frame clones and leaves out a portion. This sample carries around 230,000 clones, roughly 80% of them seen once, and the ten largest clones take approximately 5.7%. Sequencing used PBMCs. These receptors were obtained from a man aged 40-55 years in good health and CMV-seropositive.

In its sample, this clone was seen a few times. V is TRBV7-6 and J is TRBJ2-7; 7 bases map to TRBD2. The V gene's germline CDR1 is SGHVS and CDR2 FNYEAQ. This CDR3 spans 16 amino acids. Trimming removed 5 bases from V and 5 bases from J; junction bases left unmatched: 15. CDR3: CASSLMGPGTTDEQYF. The CDR3 DNA reads as TGTGCCAGCAGCCTAATGGGCCCCGGGACTACAGACGAGCAGTACTTC. The variable domain in full, with the rest retrieved from reference TRBV7-6 and TRBJ2-7, is GAGVSQSPRYKVTKRGQDVALRCDPISGHVSLYWYRQALGQGPEFLTYFNYEAQQDKSGLPNDRFSAERPEGSISTLTIQRTEQRDSAMYRCASSLMGPGTTDEQYFGPGTRLTVT.

This chain connects TRBV7-9 to TRBJ2-7; 8 bases line up with TRBD1. In germline, CDR1 is SEHNR, CDR2 FQNEAQ (reference sequence). Trimming cost V 5 bases and J 6 bases; bases outside gene matches: 6. The CDR3 length is 13 residues. The CDR3 loop reads CASSVGQGREQYF. The DNA of the CDR3 is TGTGCCAGCAGCGTAGGACAGGGTCGCGAGCAGTACTTC.

The genes are TRBV5-1 and TRBJ1-1; 12 bases match TRBD1. The CDR3 has 16 residues. The trim removed 4 bases at V and 4 bases at J, leaving 8 bases unmatched. Germline V lookup: CDR1 SGHRS, CDR2 YFSETQ. The CDR3 loop is CASSQRPGQGATEAFF. The CDR3 region has the DNA TGCGCCAGCAGCCAGAGACCGGGACAGGGGGCCACTGAAGCTTTCTTT.

The chain couples TRBV11-2 to TRBJ2-7, with TRBD1 matching over 7 bases. The CDR3 is 12 amino acids. The ends lost 5 bases at V and 5 bases at J; junction bases unmatched: 3. CDR1 is SGHAT and CDR2 is FQNNGV in the germline V gene. This chain's CDR3 is CASSIGTDEQYF. DNA of the CDR3: TGTGCCAGCAGCATAGGGACAGACGAGCAGTACTTC.

The CDR3 DNA reads as TGTGCCACCAGCGTAAGCGGGAGCTCTTACGAGCAGTACTTC. It encodes CATSVSGSSYEQYF. The chain uses TRBV15 and TRBJ2-7; 8 bases are shared with TRBD2. Trimming removed 5 bases from V and 4 bases from J; junction bases left unmatched: 7. The germline gives CDR1 LNHNV, CDR2 YYDKDF (reference sequence). The CDR3 spans 14 residues. Full variable domain (missing parts from reference TRBV15 and TRBJ2-7): DAMVIQNPRYQVTQFGKPVTLSCSQTLNHNVMYWYQQKSSQAPKLLFHYYDKDFNNEADTPDNFQSRRPNTSFCFLDIRSPGLGDTAMYLCATSVSGSSYEQYFGPGTRLTVT.

The J gene is TRBJ1-3, the V gene TRBV30; 9 nucleotides line up with TRBD1. V was clipped by 4 bases and J by 2 bases; unmatched bases: 6. CDR3 length equals 15 residues. The germline CDR1 and CDR2 sequences are GTSNPN and SVGIG (reference sequence). In nucleotides, the CDR3 is TGTGCCTGGAACCGAGACAGGGGGACTGGAAACACCATATATTTT. Translating it yields CAWNRDRGTGNTIYF.

This clone was observed a handful of times. This rearrangement joins TRBV9 to TRBJ1-4; 9 bases line up with TRBD1. The germline V gene encodes CDR1 SGDLS and CDR2 YYNGEE. The CDR3 spans 15 residues. V lost 2 bases and J lost 3; bases outside the gene matches: 2. CDR3 coding DNA: TGTGCCAGCAGCGTTACAGGGGGCTCTAATGAAAAACTGTTTTTT. Its protein product is CASSVTGGSNEKLFF.

The chain recombines TRBV27 with TRBJ1-2; TRBD1 matches 9 bases. The trim removed 7 bases at V and 1 base at J, leaving 10 bases unmatched. The CDR3 covers 16 residues. From germline, CDR1 is MNHEY and CDR2 SMNVEV (reference sequence). Here the CDR3 reads CASNPGQGVLNYGYTF. In DNA, the CDR3 is TGTGCCAGCAACCCGGGACAGGGAGTTCTTAACTATGGCTACACCTTC.

The chain uses TRBV15 and TRBJ2-5, with 9 bases aligning to TRBD1. The V gene's germline CDR1 is LNHNV and CDR2 YYDKDF (reference sequence). The CDR3 contains 16 residues. After removal of 2 bases from V and 2 bases from J, the junction contained 6 bases not matched to a gene. CDR3 protein: CATSRPQGAPQETQYF. The CDR3 nucleotides read TGTGCCACCAGCAGACCACAGGGGGCCCCACAAGAGACCCAGTACTTC.

The chain carries TRBV5-6 and TRBJ1-5, with TRBD1 matching 8 bases. The CDR3 covers 14 residues. Germline V gene lookup returns CDR1 SGHDT and CDR2 YYEEEE. The V gene end was trimmed by 5 bases and the J gene end by 5 bases; junction bases not matched to a gene: 6. The CDR3 loop is CASSSGGAYQPQHF. CDR3 coding DNA: TGTGCCAGCAGTTCAGGGGGCGCCTATCAGCCCCAGCATTTT.

The rearrangement joins TRBV5-4 to TRBJ2-1, with 10 bases matching TRBD2. Germline loops: CDR1 SGHNT, CDR2 YYREEE (reference sequence). V was pared by 1 base and J by 4 bases, with 5 bases of the junction left unmatched. The CDR3 is 16 residues long. The CDR3 sequence: CASSLIAGGPYNEQFF. The DNA of the CDR3 is TGTGCCAGCAGCTTGATAGCGGGAGGACCTTACAATGAGCAGTTCTTC.

This clone was detected a few times. The genes are TRBV19 and TRBJ2-3; 7 bases map to TRBD2. V was clipped by 6 bases and J by 5 bases; unmatched bases: 11. CDR3 length: 15 residues. Germline V gives CDR1 LNHDA, CDR2 SQIVND (reference sequence). The CDR3 bases are TGTGCCAGTAGGACCCGACTAGCTCCTCAAGATACGCAGTATTTT. Protein product: CASRTRLAPQDTQYF.

This clone was detected only a few times. The chain joins TRBV5-4 to TRBJ2-2; 7 nucleotides line up with TRBD2. Per germline, CDR1 SGHNT and CDR2 YYREEE (reference sequence). V shed 5 bases and J 6 bases; nucleotides not matched to a gene: 16. The CDR3 runs 17 residues. As DNA, the CDR3 is TGTGCCAGCAGAACTAACGGACGCGGGAGCGGGGCCGGGGAGCTGTTTTTT. Protein: CASRTNGRGSGAGELFF.

V gene TRBV21-1 combines with J gene TRBJ1-5; the table names TRBD1, a call not compared with the DNA. TRBV21-1 has pseudogene status. The CDR3 spans 17 residues. Here the CDR3 reads CASSKRWTGDSNQPQHF. The DNA for the CDR3 is TGTGCCAGCAGCAAAAGGTGGACAGGGGATAGCAATCAGCCCCAGCATTTT.